Detailed here is one T cell receptor (beta chain). Its target antigen remains unknown. Base qualities are not recorded, but no much larger clone differs from it by a single base. The junction shows trimming of 10 bases on V and 0 bases on J, plus 9 bases between the germline ends. From a lookup of the germline V gene, CDR1 and CDR2 are SNHLY and FYNNEI. The CDR3 sequence holds 12 residues, the cysteine and phenylalanine included. Only the CDR3 DNA stays, 36 bases, in frame from base 1. This entry comes from a study of cytomegalovirus exposure and HLA in healthy donors (dated by TCRdb to the late 2010s). Looking at the study overall: In an earlier analysis of approximately 640 of the donors, 250 to 350 Gb of sequence data and 117 million unique TCR beta sequences from about 179 million T cells were reported. Both class I and class II loci were covered by HLA typing, at four-digit resolution. In addition to the first cohort of about 650 subjects, a separate validation cohort of 120 different subjects was used. Of the approximately 400 genotyped donors, 81% were placed in the genetic ancestry cluster associated with self-reported Caucasian donors. High-throughput TCR immunosequencing, statistical association of individual TCRs with disease status, and machine learning were combined to predict cytomegalovirus infection status. Rather than drawing on any new phenotypic data, the later analysis identified candidate immune exposures from TCR beta sequences and the way those sequences occurred across donors. Genome-wide SNP genotypes for about 65% of the roughly 670 donors were used in a later genetic analysis, which treated that subset as a discovery cohort. Donor age, sex, ethnicity and CMV serostatus were compiled alongside the repertoire data. An early release that covered about 600 HLA-typed donors contained approximately 300 gigabases of sequencing data and 80 million or so unique TCR sequences. The number of typed donors differed by locus: about 620-640 for A, B, C, DRB1 and DQB1; 522 for DQA1; approximately 600 for DPA1; and roughly 470 for DPB1. Because of strong linkage in the cohort, 4 to 6 DR-DQ haplotypes were treated as single units for association and clustering. Among roughly 400 genotyped donors of the cohort, an average of 235,054 unique TCR beta nucleotide sequences were sequenced per donor, around 20% of them non-productive. The T cell repertoires of around 730 subjects were profiled by immunosequencing and related to cytomegalovirus serostatus. In a later analysis, previously published TCR beta repertoires from roughly 710 donors were re-analyzed and high-resolution HLA genotyping was added so that TCR occurrence patterns could be studied. The aim of the study was to test whether cataloging public T cell receptors could identify signatures of past pathogen exposure. All discovery cohort repertoires had been generated using a single sequencing platform. An earlier analysis of fewer than 750 of the donors used high-throughput TCR beta sequencing to judge whether each TCR beta V gene segment behaved as functional or pseudogenic. Results and caveats for the whole study, not just this receptor: A further reported finding was that TCR beta sequences accurately predicted the HLA-A and HLA-B alleles for most subjects in the first cohort. Three of the identified cytomegalovirus-associated TCR beta chains were confirmed in vitro to be specific for cytomegalovirus antigens. In a later analysis, TCR association rates were found to vary across HLA loci, with the most associated TCRs seen for DRB1 alleles and the fewest for HLA-C alleles. Approximately 16 rarely observed V segments, including chromosome 9 orphons, were excluded from the earlier analysis of almost 600 of the donors because counts were too low. Most TCR sequences were seen in very few donors, while some public TCRs were found in many individuals. The classifier was reported to diagnose cytomegalovirus status with high specificity and sensitivity in both the original cohort and the validation cohort. Sequencing depth was assumed to be roughly uniform across donors in the presence/absence analyses, though that assumption may not hold. The study listed 150 to 200 TCR beta chains as associated with cytomegalovirus. In a later genetic analysis, a missense DCLRE1C variant was associated with V-gene and J-gene trimming of TCR beta chains, and the association was replicated in an independent cohort. The sequencing pipeline was judged likely to have produced a cluster of highly shared sequence variants as a technical artifact. In a later analysis, HLA-associated TCR beta chains showed more clonal expansion and lower generation probabilities than non-associated chains that were equally common. A later analysis associated 17,000 or so TCR beta sequences with specific HLA alleles at a false discovery rate of 0.05. In an earlier analysis of about 540 of the donors, most TCR beta V segments were observed in productive rearrangements about 87% or about 30% of the time, broadly matching IMGT annotations. Assigning TCR associations to individual alleles was difficult when HLA alleles, especially DR and DQ, strongly co-occurred. Linkage disequilibrium might explain the correlated functional status among segregating V segments, but an unknown experimental factor could not be excluded. The authors suggested that the approach could potentially be extended to other disease states and immunological phenotypes. In a later analysis, several top co-occurrence clusters were reported to appear linked to parvovirus B19, influenza, CMV and Epstein-Barr virus. Some IMGT-functional V segments, including TRBV6-2 and TRBV6-3, could not be told apart with the 87-base-pair reads, so those segments were excluded. For the cohort, immune exposure information was limited to CMV serostatus. This cohort had only TCR beta chains sequenced, and the lack of alpha or paired-chain data limited which features could be detected. A later genetic analysis reported fewer N-insertions in productive TCRs among donors in an Asian-associated ancestry cluster than the 666-donor mean. Most CMV-associated TCR beta chains appeared to be HLA-restricted in a later analysis, and the HLA associations seemed to be driven largely by CMV exposure. Because HLA typing was unavailable for some donors at each locus, only the typed subset was used in association tests.

The library was built by means of the immunoSEQ multiplex PCR assay. The multiplex PCR relied on a mix of 60 forward primers for TCR Vbeta segments and 13 reverse primers for TCR Jbeta segments. The CDR3 region of rearranged TCR beta genes was amplified from genomic DNA by a multiplex PCR assay. The Illumina HiSeq System was used to sequence the amplified TCR beta libraries as 87-base-pair reads. Regarding the original processing steps: Across the 640 or so repertoires, a later analysis counted tens of millions of unique TCR beta chains, roughly 11 million of which were shared by at least two donors. Raw reads were error-corrected and collapsed into unique sequences with a nearest-neighbor algorithm that merged closely related sequences to remove PCR and sequencing errors. To assign V, D and J gene segments, CDR3 sequences were aligned to IMGT reference sequences. For a sequence to be retained, a match of at least six nucleotides to both a V gene segment and a J gene segment was required. A rearrangement counted as productive if the CDR3 had no stop codons and remained in frame with V and J, and every other rearrangement counted as non-productive. Following IMGT convention, CDR3 was defined as the stretch from the second conserved V-encoded cysteine to the conserved J-encoded phenylalanine. Sequences without an unambiguous match to a single V gene segment were excluded from the earlier analysis of 450 to 650 of the donors. In an earlier analysis of almost 600 of the donors, a V segment was called functional when productive rearrangements were above 56.7%, and segregating when the standard deviation between donors exceeded 5%. A statistical classification framework was developed to diagnose cytomegalovirus status using the catalog of TCR beta chain sequences. A later analysis assigned V and J genes by comparing TCR nucleotide sequences with IMGT/GENE-DB human TR gene sequences. A later analysis assigned CDR3 sequences and most-parsimonious VDJ recombination scenarios with the TCRdist pipeline. A later analysis defined each TCR beta chain by its CDR3 amino acid sequence plus V-gene family, and excluded reads lacking a unique V-gene family. In a later analysis, around 600 highly shared, low-generation-probability nucleotide sequences were removed to address suspected cross-contamination and a sequencing artifact. A later analysis calculated a clonal expansion index for each public chain from normalized within-repertoire ranks of inferred template counts. Generation probabilities in a later analysis came from a VDJ recombination model fitted to out-of-frame rearrangements, and those results were checked against IGoR. In a later analysis, TCR-TCR, TCR-HLA and TCR-CMV co-occurrence was scored with hypergeometric tests, and a repertoire-size bias correction was applied to TCR pairs. False discovery rates were estimated in a later analysis by permuting HLA or CMV assignments 20 times. In a later analysis, co-occurring TCRs were grouped using DBSCAN, with TCRdist sequence similarity added in when clustering inside HLA-allele-positive subsets. Repertoires with fewer than 30,000 or more than 120,000 public chains, plus five repertoires with anomalous nucleotide sharing, were excluded from co-occurrence clustering. TCRdb retrieved this table from immuneACCESS and kept in-frame rearrangements only. Not all clones are present; in checked studies, unresolved V genes account for under half, and no reason is known for the remainder. V, J and clone size were drawn from that table, and D and trimming were deduced from the DNA. The sample includes 130,000 to 150,000 clones, with roughly 80% observed a single time. Under 7.5% of the sample is taken by the ten largest.

The cohort consisted of 600 to 700 healthy bone marrow donors. At the time of sampling, all cohort members were nominally healthy, though unrecorded immune exposures were likely present. The donor was CMV seropositive and was included in the group of 290 or so seropositive cohort members. A peripheral blood sample was provided by each donor, and peripheral blood mononuclear cells were used for TCR beta sequencing. Genomic DNA extraction from the blood cell samples was performed with the Qiagen DNeasy Blood Extraction Kit. The sequenced sample consisted of PBMCs. In this chain, TRBV2 is recombined with TRBJ1-1; TRBD1 is perhaps the D gene, given 6 matching bases. This TCR derives from a middle-aged man in good health and CMV-seropositive. The CDR3: CANTGLNTEAFF. The DNA sequence follows: TGTGCCAACACAGGGTTGAACACTGAAGCTTTCTTT.